The 12 T cell receptor beta chains presented below share a single source sample, sequenced in a study of blood T cell repertoires in COVID-19. The data were produced by immunoSEQ multiplex PCR, yet TCRdb's version contains in-frame clones alone and is incomplete. This sample has approximately 340,000 clones, with over 70% found just once. The sample consisted of peripheral blood. These receptors were obtained from a man aged 30 to 45 with active or convalescent COVID-19.

The V and J genes are TRBV24-1 and TRBJ2-1; D gene uncertain. Germline V gene lookup returns CDR1 KGHDR and CDR2 SFDVKD. V gave up 4 bases and J gave up 0 bases, with 6 bases separating them. CDR3 size: 14 residues. CDR3 loop: CATSDFSSYNEQFF. CDR3 DNA: TGTGCCACCAGTGACTTCAGCTCCTACAATGAGCAGTTCTTC.

About this clone itself: The junction differs from germline at one of its ends, possibly a read error. V usage is TRBV6-6 and J usage is TRBJ2-7, with a tentative D call TRBD2 (6 bases). This CDR3 has 13 amino acids. Per the germline V gene, CDR1 is MNHNY and CDR2 is SVGAGI (reference sequence). The CDR3 is CASSYSPRDSGKF. CDR3 in DNA: TGTGCCAGCAGTTACTCGCCCCGGGACTCGGGTAAATTC.

The CDR3 sequence: CASSPRTENEKLFF. The CDR3 nucleotides read TGTGCCAGCTCACCAAGGACAGAGAATGAAAAACTGTTTTTT. This sequence joins TRBV18 and TRBJ1-4, with D tentatively TRBD1 (6 bases). Germline CDR1 KGHSH, CDR2 LQKENI. The CDR3 loop spans 14 amino acids. The V end was cut by 2 bases, the J end by 5 bases, with 9 bases between.

This sequence joins TRBV9 and TRBJ2-3, with TRBD1 matching 7 bases. Germline lookup yields CDR1 SGDLS and CDR2 YYNGEE. There are 14 residues in the CDR3. V lost 2 bases, J lost 6 bases, and 6 bases stayed unmatched. The CDR3 reads CASSVGTEGDTQYF. CDR3 bases: TGTGCCAGCAGCGTCGGGACAGAAGGGGATACGCAGTATTTT.

The rearrangement uses TRBV4-1 and TRBJ2-5, with D perhaps matching TRBD2 (6 bases). Germline V gives CDR1 MGHRA, CDR2 YSYEKL. Trimming shortened V by 2 bases and J by 0 bases, and 22 bases separated the two germline ends. The CDR3 extends over 19 amino acids. The CDR3 region is CASSQPRGAGNTYQETQYF. The DNA for the CDR3 is TGCGCCAGCAGCCAACCCCGCGGGGCGGGGAACACGTACCAAGAGACCCAGTACTTC.

The chain combines TRBV6-5 with TRBJ1-5; D gene uncertain. Trimming took 0 bases from V and 7 from J, leaving 13 bases between them. The CDR3 loop spans 15 amino acids. Germline CDR1 MNHEY, CDR2 SVGAGI. The CDR3 coding sequence is TGTGCCAGCAGTTACTCCAGCGCGGTATTGCAGCCCCAGCATTTT. Its protein product is CASSYSSAVLQPQHF.

The chain joins TRBV5-1 to TRBJ2-3; the D gene is possibly TRBD2 (5 bases). From germline, CDR1 is SGHRS and CDR2 YFSETQ. This CDR3 region has 15 residues. Trimming took 0 bases from V and 2 from J, leaving 10 bases between them. CDR3 sequence (DNA): TGCGCCAGCAGCTTGGAGGCGGGCCACACAGATACGCAGTATTTT. It translates to CASSLEAGHTDTQYF.

The chain combines TRBV24-1 with TRBJ1-3, with 8 nucleotides matching TRBD1. The germline CDR1 and CDR2 sequences are KGHDR and SFDVKD. V shed 9 bases and J 4 bases; nucleotides not matched to a gene: 10. The CDR3 spans 15 residues. The CDR3 region has the DNA TGTGCCACCGCCGAGACAGGGGCGGACGGAAACACCATATATTTT. Amino acid sequence: CATAETGADGNTIYF.

The chain is built from TRBV19 and TRBJ2-2; TRBD1 might be the D (6 bases). V lost 5 bases and J 6 bases, leaving 16 bases between the germline ends. CDR1 is LNHDA, CDR2 SQIVND, per germline (reference sequence). The CDR3 extends over 15 amino acids. CDR3 sequence reads: CASSPGPGTSGELFF. The CDR3 DNA sequence: TGTGCCAGTAGTCCAGGCCCCGGGACATCCGGGGAGCTGTTTTTT.

The CDR3 is CASSEQGLTEAFF. The CDR3 DNA is TGTGCCAGCAGCGAACAGGGTCTAACTGAAGCTTTCTTT. The gene calls are TRBV7-9 and TRBJ1-1, with a possible D match to TRBD1 (6 bases). This CDR3 is 13 amino acids long. Germline V CDR1 and CDR2: SEHNR, FQNEAQ (reference sequence). Trimming cost V 5 bases and J 5 bases, with 12 bases left between them.

This clone was counted a few times. The gene calls are TRBV5-6 and TRBJ2-3; D gene unclear. The CDR3 has 15 residues. The V gene lost 3 bases and the J gene lost 1 base, with 12 bases spanning the gap. The germline V gene encodes CDR1 SGHDT and CDR2 YYEEEE. The CDR3 nucleotides read TGTGCCAGCAGCTCGACCGGAGTACGCACAGATACGCAGTATTTT. Translating gives CASSSTGVRTDTQYF.

The V and J genes are TRBV11-1 and TRBJ2-1; TRBD2 matches 8 bases. There are 15 residues in the CDR3. Trimming cost V 2 bases and J 8 bases; bases outside gene matches: 8. The germline gives CDR1 SGHAT, CDR2 FQDESV (reference sequence). The CDR3 protein is CASSLTGTRSHEQFF. CDR3 coding DNA: TGTGCCAGCAGCTTAACCGGGACTAGGTCTCATGAGCAGTTCTTC.